This T cell receptor (beta chain) was sequenced during a study of shared clonotypes between healthy human individuals. CD45RO-negative cells were positively selected for CCR7, leaving out terminally differentiated effector memory CD45RA+ cells. A word on this clone: Distinct nucleotide sequences in the sample also encode this CDR3.

Germline CDR1 reads MNHEY; CDR2 reads SMNVEV (reference sequence). V was clipped by 5 bases and J by 4 bases, with 14 bases between them. The CDR3 has 14 residues. The assay was immunoSEQ multiplex PCR, and TCRdb's table has in-frame clones only and misses some. The table lists 1.5 million to 2.5 million clones, approximately 94% of them singletons. The TCR comes from a man younger than 35 in good health. The V gene is TRBV27, the J gene TRBJ2-5; D possibly matches TRBD1 or TRBD2 (6 bases each). The sequenced sample was naive CD8+ T cells sorted from blood. Here the CDR3 DNA reads TGTGCCAGCAGTCCCTGGGGGCGGGGAGAGACCCAGTACTTC. Its translation: CASSPWGRGETQYF.